These 15 T cell receptor beta chains originate from one sample sequenced in a study of blood T cells in healthy people across ages. Combining a sample-barcoded 5' primer with a J-beta primer mix, a second PCR ran for roughly 7 to 12 cycles. Each CDR3 protein gets one entry after TCRdb re-called the 5' RACE reads with MiXCR. The table records hundreds of thousands of distinct CDR3 sequences, 56% of them present only once. Sequencing input: blood. These receptors were collected from a man aged 35 to 55 in good health.

The chain has TRBV12-3 or TRBV12-4 and TRBJ1-2; D gene unclear. The CDR3 has 15 residues. Trimming cost V 2 bases and J 3 bases, with 13 bases left between them. CDR3 bases: TGTGCCAGCAGTTTACAGGAGAGACCCTACTATGGCTACACCTTC. Encoded protein: CASSLQERPYYGYTF.

The gene calls are TRBV7-2 and TRBJ1-1, with no clear D. The V gene lost 5 bases and the J gene lost 6 bases, with 10 bases spanning the gap. The CDR3 has 12 amino acids. The V gene's germline CDR1 is SGHTA and CDR2 FQGNSA. DNA of the CDR3: TGTGCCAGCAGCGCAGGCGGATCTGAAGCTTTCTTT. It encodes CASSAGGSEAFF.

In its sample, this clonotype was seen a few times. The chain carries TRBV29-1 and TRBJ2-3; TRBD2 might be the D (5 bases). V lost 4 bases to trimming and J lost 7 bases, with 12 bases between them. The germline V gene has CDR1 SQVTM and CDR2 ANQGSEA. The CDR3 contains 12 residues. The CDR3 DNA is TGCAGCGTTGGTTCCAGCGGTAATACGCAGTATTTT. It specifies CSVGSSGNTQYF.

This clonotype was seen a few times. The CDR3 DNA reads TGCAGTGCTAGGGGTGGGGAGGTGAGCACAGATACGCAGTATTTT. This sequence encodes CSARGGEVSTDTQYF. This sequence joins TRBV20-1 and TRBJ2-3; TRBD2 might be the D (6 bases). From germline, CDR1 is DFQATT and CDR2 SNEGSKA (reference sequence). The CDR3 runs 15 residues. V lost 3 bases, J lost 0 bases, and 13 bases lay in between.

The gene calls are TRBV12-3 or TRBV12-4 and TRBJ2-1, with TRBD2 matching over 9 bases. The CDR3 loop spans 14 amino acids. The V gene end was trimmed by 3 bases and the J gene end by 9 bases; junction bases not matched to a gene: 6. The CDR3 sequence is CASSFAGGPREQFF. The CDR3 coding sequence is TGTGCCAGCAGTTTTGCGGGGGGGCCCCGTGAGCAGTTCTTC.

The chain recombines TRBV20-1 with TRBJ2-5, with TRBD1 identical over 9 bases. The DNA matches TRBJ2-7 better at its end, which makes the J call doubtful. Germline values: CDR1 DFQATT, CDR2 SNEGSKA (reference sequence). This CDR3 comprises 13 residues. The CDR3 sequence is CSAAGTGFYEQYF. DNA of the CDR3: TGCAGTGCTGCCGGGACAGGGTTTTACGAGCAGTACTTC.

Here the CDR3 reads CASSSTRAGGKFF. For the CDR3, the DNA is TGTGCCAGCAGTTCCACAAGGGCGGGGGGTAAGTTCTTC. This chain connects TRBV27 to TRBJ2-1, with 8 bases fitting TRBD2. After removal of 4 bases from V and 14 bases from J, the junction contained 10 bases not matched to a gene. Germline V gene lookup returns CDR1 MNHEY and CDR2 SMNVEV (reference sequence). The CDR3 runs to 13 residues.

J is TRBJ2-3 and V is TRBV27, with 11 bases identical to TRBD2. Germline V gene sequence: CDR1 MNHEY, CDR2 SMNVEV (reference sequence). The CDR3 totals 17 residues. Trimming took 6 bases from V and 5 from J; bases not matched to a gene: 13. The CDR3 reads CASSPGVAGGPEDTQYF. The CDR3 coding sequence is TGTGCCAGCAGCCCCGGGGTAGCGGGGGGGCCTGAAGATACGCAGTATTTT.

This clonotype was detected only a few times. The genes are TRBV29-1 and TRBJ2-5; the D gene is possibly TRBD2 (5 bases). Between the trimmed V and J ends, which lost 7 bases and 2 bases, there was a span of 17 bases. CDR3 size: 14 residues. The germline gives CDR1 SQVTM, CDR2 ANQGSEA. The CDR3 loop reads CSAVSGSGQETQYF. In nucleotides, the CDR3 is TGCAGCGCTGTAAGTGGGAGCGGACAAGAGACCCAGTACTTC.

This rearrangement joins TRBV3-1 to TRBJ2-3; 8 positions agree with TRBD1. The germline V gene has CDR1 LGHDT and CDR2 YNNKEL (reference sequence). This CDR3 is built from 17 residues. The V and J ends lost 4 bases and 5 bases, in that order; junction bases with no gene match: 14. The CDR3 DNA follows: TGTGCCAGCAGCCCGGGACAGGTAGGGCGGGGAGGAGATACGCAGTATTTT. The encoded protein is CASSPGQVGRGGDTQYF.

This clonotype was observed a handful of times. The CDR3 reads CASIATLGETQYF. CDR3 bases: TGTGCCAGCATAGCGACCTTGGGGGAGACCCAGTACTTC. The chain has TRBV6-5 and TRBJ2-5; possible D gene TRBD2, 5 bases. Trimming shortened V by 7 bases and J by 5 bases, and 14 bases separated the two germline ends. The CDR3 is 13 residues long. CDR1 MNHEY and CDR2 SVGAGI come from the germline V gene.

The V gene is TRBV6-5, the J gene TRBJ2-1; D may be TRBD1 (6 bases). The CDR3 extends over 16 amino acids. V dropped 6 bases and J dropped 0 bases, with 15 bases sitting between them. Germline V gene lookup returns CDR1 MNHEY and CDR2 SVGAGI. The chain's CDR3 is CASRQGRSSSYNEQFF. The CDR3 DNA reads TGTGCCAGCAGACAGGGAAGGTCTAGCTCCTACAATGAGCAGTTCTTC.

There are a few counts of this clonotype. The chain has TRBV5-1 and TRBJ1-4; possible D gene TRBD1, 6 bases. The length of the CDR3 is 15 residues. Germline loops: CDR1 SGHRS, CDR2 YFSETQ. V gave up 0 bases and J gave up 7 bases, with 13 bases separating them. The CDR3 protein is CASSLAQRGGEKLFF. The CDR3 coding sequence is TGCGCCAGCAGCTTGGCTCAGAGAGGGGGTGAAAAACTGTTTTTT.

This clonotype was observed a single time. V gene TRBV5-6 combines with J gene TRBJ1-1; D gene ambiguous. V shed 2 bases and J shed 6 bases, with 14 bases lying between them. Looked up from germline, CDR1 is SGHDT and CDR2 is YYEEEE. This CDR3 contains 14 residues. The CDR3 DNA reads TGTGCCAGCAGCTTCAACAGCTGGTCAGCTGAAGCTTTCTTT. As protein: CASSFNSWSAEAFF.

This clonotype was detected a few times. The chain uses TRBV14 and TRBJ2-5; tentatively, D is TRBD2 (6 bases). The V gene lost 0 bases and the J gene lost 4 bases, with 9 bases spanning the gap. This CDR3 has 14 amino acids. Germline lookup yields CDR1 SGHDN and CDR2 FVKESK. The CDR3 DNA sequence: TGTGCCAGCAGCCAAGACCTGGAGGGAGAGACCCAGTACTTC. Translated: CASSQDLEGETQYF.